This TCR beta chain derives from a study of cytomegalovirus exposure and HLA in healthy donors listed by TCRdb under 2017. In terms of the full investigation: According to a later analysis, the roughly 120 validation repertoires were produced on the same platform as the 666 repertoires of the first cohort. In addition to the first cohort of roughly 700 subjects, a separate validation cohort of under 150 different subjects was used. The study combined high-throughput TCR immunosequencing, statistical association of individual TCRs with disease status, and machine learning to predict cytomegalovirus infection status. The study was designed to test whether signatures of past pathogen exposure could be identified by cataloging public T cell receptors.

Study-wide findings and limitations: While some public TCRs were present in many individuals, most TCR sequences turned up only very rarely across donors. The classifier was reported to diagnose cytomegalovirus status with high specificity and sensitivity in both the original and validation cohorts. The authors suggested that the approach could potentially be generalized to other disease states and immunological phenotypes. A few of the identified cytomegalovirus-associated TCR beta chains were confirmed in vitro to be specific for cytomegalovirus antigens. A later analysis found that TCRs clustered in the first cohort also tended to co-occur in the 110 or so validation repertoires, with roughly 95% of cluster scores above 0. A later analysis lacked HLA typing for the validation cohort, so it scored co-occurrence in that cohort across all 130 or so repertoires. The study gave a list of 150 to 200 TCR beta chains associated with cytomegalovirus.

Separate from the roughly 650-subject first cohort, the validation cohort of 90 to 150 subjects was the group to which the donors belonged. On this clone: The clone's antigen remains unknown. No base qualities exist here, and no much larger clone lies one base off it.

Libraries were built with the immunoSEQ multiplex PCR assay. Per the source publication's procedure: A statistical classification framework was built for diagnosing cytomegalovirus status from the catalog of TCR beta chain sequences. TCRdb stores this immuneACCESS table with in-frame sequences only. Part of the clones is absent; in the studies checked, under half of the shortfall reflects unresolved V genes, and no reason is known for the rest. Clone size and the V and J calls come from that table; the DNA yielded D and trimming. Here the sample has roughly 150,000 clones; approximately 80% occur a single time. Approximately 2.4% of the sample comes from the top ten. The CDR3, from cysteine to phenylalanine, totals 14 residues. Of all the DNA, just the CDR3 is kept, 42 bases in frame from base 1. The germline V gene yields MNHNS for CDR1 and SASEGT for CDR2. Trimming accounts for 8 bases at V and 1 base at J, while the number of junction bases matched to no gene is 8.

Recombination joined TRBV6-1 with TRBJ2-7, with 7 bases in between that match TRBD1. The clonotype was recovered from a man in his thirties or forties in good health and CMV-seropositive. Sequencing was carried out using PBMCs. This receptor carries the CDR3 CASGVDRASYEQYF. The sequenced DNA: TGTGCCAGCGGGGTCGACAGGGCTTCCTACGAGCAGTACTTC.